Included here is one T cell receptor beta chain sequence, with context. Antigen specificity is unknown. Profiled with immunoSEQ multiplex PCR; TCRdb holds only in-frame clones, not every one. The table records 30,000 to 35,000 clones, roughly 82% of them present only once. Exposure to brentuximab vedotin varied, and each patient had relapsed following autologous stem cell transplantation. The sample belongs to a study of PD-1 blockade in classical Hodgkin lymphoma. Study-level points and caveats: A significant rise in TCR diversity by C4D1 was seen for CD4+ but not CD8+ cells. The study found complete responders had baseline diversity similar to newly diagnosed patients. Reports indicated that newly diagnosed patients had lower baseline TCR diversity than healthy donors did.

The CDR3 totals 15 residues. V gave up 0 bases and J gave up 4 bases, with 14 bases separating them. Per germline, CDR1 SGHRS and CDR2 YFSETQ. The chain joins TRBV5-1 to TRBJ2-7, with D tentatively TRBD2 (6 bases). This sample comprised peripheral blood mononuclear cells (PBMCs), obtained at baseline. The sequence derives from a human donor with classical Hodgkin lymphoma. CDR3 amino acids: CASSLVGGGPYEQYF. CDR3 nucleotide sequence: TGCGCCAGCAGCTTGGTCGGGGGAGGACCTTACGAGCAGTACTTC. Full variable domain (outside the CDR3, taken from reference TRBV5-1 and TRBJ2-7): KAGVTQTPRYLIKTRGQQVTLSCSPISGHRSVSWYQQTPGQGLQFLFEYFSETQRNKGNFPGRFSGRQFSNSRSEMNVSTLELGDSALYLCASSLVGGGPYEQYFGPGTRLTVT.